One TCR beta chain is described in this entry. The data derive from a study of shared clonotypes between healthy human individuals. Across several immunoSEQ plates, the genomic DNA of each subset was split evenly. As processed by the authors: Junction-only sequences produced by ImmunoSEQ had no quality scores, so filtering differed. The method was immunoSEQ multiplex PCR; TCRdb's version includes in-frame clones alone and lacks a portion of them. D and trimming were read from the DNA, whereas the V and J calls and clone size are those reported in that table. The sample lists 750,000 to 1,000,000 clones; about 91% were seen once. Naive CD8 isolation took CD45RO-negative cells positively selected for CCR7 and excluded terminally differentiated effector memory CD45RA+ cells. The length of the CDR3 is 16 residues. V was shortened by 6 bases and J by 0 bases, with 17 bases between the two germline ends. Germline V lookup: CDR1 MNHEY, CDR2 SMNVEV (reference sequence).

The rearrangement uses TRBV27 and TRBJ1-1; D call uncertain. Sequenced material: naive CD8+ T cells sorted from blood. This receptor was identified in a man younger than 45 in good health. CDR3 sequence: CASSPSEGDMNTEAFF. The CDR3 DNA follows: TGTGCCAGCAGCCCTAGTGAGGGTGACATGAACACTGAAGCTTTCTTT.